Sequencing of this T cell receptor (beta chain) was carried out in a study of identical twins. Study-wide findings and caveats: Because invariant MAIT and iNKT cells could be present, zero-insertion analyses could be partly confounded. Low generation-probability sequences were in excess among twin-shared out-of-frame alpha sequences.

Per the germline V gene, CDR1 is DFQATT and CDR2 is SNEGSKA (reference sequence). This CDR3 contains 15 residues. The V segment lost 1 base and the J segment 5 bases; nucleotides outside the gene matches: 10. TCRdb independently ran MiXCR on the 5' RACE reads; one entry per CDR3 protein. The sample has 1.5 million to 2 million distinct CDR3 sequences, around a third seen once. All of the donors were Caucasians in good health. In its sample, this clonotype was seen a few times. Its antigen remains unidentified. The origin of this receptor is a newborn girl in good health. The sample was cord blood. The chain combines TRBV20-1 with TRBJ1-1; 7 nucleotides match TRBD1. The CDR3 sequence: CSARGRGRGGTEAFF. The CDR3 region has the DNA TGCAGTGCTAGAGGGAGGGGGCGCGGGGGGACTGAAGCTTTCTTT.